This T cell receptor (beta chain) came from a study of shared clonotypes between healthy human individuals. Assay: immunoSEQ multiplex PCR; the TCRdb copy retains only in-frame clones and omits some. Of under 2.5 million clones detected, 85% to 95% appear once; the ten largest clones hold about 0.36%. The V gene's germline CDR1 is SGHTS and CDR2 YDEGEE. The CDR3 loop spans 13 amino acids. Trimming took off 1 base at V and 8 bases at J, with 12 bases between the two ends. Material: naive CD4+ T cells from PBMCs. The subset was: CD45RA+ positively selected. This receptor was identified in a man younger than 35 in good health. Some clones in this sample may be carry-over from other donors' samples. The V gene is TRBV5-8, the J gene TRBJ1-2, with no clear D. The CDR3 DNA is TGTGCCAGCAGCTTGCATCGGCGTGGAGGCTACACCTTC. It encodes CASSLHRRGGYTF. Supplemented by reference TRBV5-8 and TRBJ1-2, the full variable domain reads EAGVTQSPTHLIKTRGQQATLRCSPISGHTSVYWYQQALGLGLQFLLWYDEGEERNRGNFPPRFSGRQFPNYSSELNVNALELEDSALYLCASSLHRRGGYTFGSGTRLTVV.